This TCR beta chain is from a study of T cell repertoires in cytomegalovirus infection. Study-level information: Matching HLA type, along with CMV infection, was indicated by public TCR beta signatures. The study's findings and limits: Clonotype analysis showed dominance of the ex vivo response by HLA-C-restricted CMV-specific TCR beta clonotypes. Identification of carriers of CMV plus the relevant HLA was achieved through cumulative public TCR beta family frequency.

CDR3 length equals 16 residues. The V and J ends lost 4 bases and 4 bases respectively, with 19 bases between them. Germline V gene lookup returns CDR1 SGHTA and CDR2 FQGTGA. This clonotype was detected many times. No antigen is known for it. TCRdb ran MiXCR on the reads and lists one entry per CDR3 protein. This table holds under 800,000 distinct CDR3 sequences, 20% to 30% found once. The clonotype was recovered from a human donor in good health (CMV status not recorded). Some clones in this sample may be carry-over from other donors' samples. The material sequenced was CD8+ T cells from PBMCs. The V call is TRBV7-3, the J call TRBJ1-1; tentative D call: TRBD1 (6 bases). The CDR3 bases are TGTGCCAGCAGCTGGGGCCCAGGGGACGAGGGCACTGAAGCTTTCTTT. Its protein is CASSWGPGDEGTEAFF.